This section outlines one T cell receptor beta chain sequence together with its context. The sample comes from a study of OX40 agonist ivuxolimab in advanced cancers. Overall study context: Enrolled patients in dose escalation had cancers that were hepatocellular carcinoma, melanoma, renal cell or head and neck cancer.

Here immunoSEQ multiplex PCR was the method, and the copy in TCRdb shows in-frame clones only, minus some. The table shows about 77,000 clones, with around 86% occurring only once. V was pared by 3 bases and J by 4 bases, with 11 bases of the junction left unmatched. Germline V gene data show CDR1 as SEHNR and CDR2 as FQNEAQ (reference sequence). The CDR3 extends over 16 amino acids. The clonotype was recovered from an adult with an advanced solid tumor such as melanoma, head and neck, liver or kidney cancer. The chain uses TRBV7-9 and TRBJ2-7, with 8 bases identical to TRBD1. The starting material was CD4+ or CD8+ T cells sorted from blood, obtained in a trial of the OX40 agonist ivuxolimab. CDR3 DNA sequence: TGTGCCAGCAGCTTTAGACCGACAGGGGTAAAGTACGAGCAGTACTTC. Translated: CASSFRPTGVKYEQYF.